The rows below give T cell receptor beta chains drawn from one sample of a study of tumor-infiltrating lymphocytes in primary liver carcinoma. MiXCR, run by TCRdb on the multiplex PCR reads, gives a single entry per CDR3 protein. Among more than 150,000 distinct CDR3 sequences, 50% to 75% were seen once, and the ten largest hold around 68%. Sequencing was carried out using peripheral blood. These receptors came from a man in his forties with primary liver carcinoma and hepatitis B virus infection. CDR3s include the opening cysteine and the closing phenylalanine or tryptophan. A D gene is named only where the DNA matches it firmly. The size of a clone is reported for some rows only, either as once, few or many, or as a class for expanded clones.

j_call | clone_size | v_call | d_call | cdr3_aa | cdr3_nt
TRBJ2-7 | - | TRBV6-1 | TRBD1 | CASSDRNRGHEQYF | TGTGCCAGCAGTGACCGGAACAGGGGTCACGAGCAGTACTTC
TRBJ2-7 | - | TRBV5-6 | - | CANSGLTRGYEQYF | TGTGCCAACAGCGGCCTGACGAGAGGCTACGAGCAGTACTTC
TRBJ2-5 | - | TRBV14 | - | CASSQLGNQKETQYF | TGTGCCAGCAGCCAGCTCGGGAACCAGAAGGAGACCCAGTACTTC
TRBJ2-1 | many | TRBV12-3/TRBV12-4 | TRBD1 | CASSPTGTDDNEQFF | TGTGCCAGCAGCCCCACCGGGACAGATGACAATGAGCAGTTCTTC
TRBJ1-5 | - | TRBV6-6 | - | CASSPDRPSTDTQHF | TGTGCCAGCAGCCCGGACCGGCCCAGCACAGATACGCAGCATTTT
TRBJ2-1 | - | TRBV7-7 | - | CASSLYREESNEQFF | TGTGCCAGCAGCTTATACAGGGAAGAGTCCAATGAGCAGTTCTTC
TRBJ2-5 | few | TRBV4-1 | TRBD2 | CASSDTPAGGETQYF | TGCGCCAGCAGCGACACCCCAGCGGGAGGAGAGACCCAGTACTTC
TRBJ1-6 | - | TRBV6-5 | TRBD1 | CASTRTGNGNSPLHF | TGTGCCAGCACCAGGACAGGGAATGGGAATTCACCCCTCCACTTT
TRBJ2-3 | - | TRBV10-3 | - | CAISDFRGADGDTQHF | -
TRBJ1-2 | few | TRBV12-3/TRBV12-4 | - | CASSETDNYGYTF | TGTGCCAGCAGCGAGACAGATAACTATGGCTACACCTTC
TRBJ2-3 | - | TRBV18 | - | CASSPYTDTQYF | TGTGCCAGCTCACCTTACACAGATACGCAGTATTTT
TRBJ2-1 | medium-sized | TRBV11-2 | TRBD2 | CASSAAGNRNEQFF | TGTGCCAGCAGCGCAGCGGGAAATCGCAATGAGCAGTTCTTC
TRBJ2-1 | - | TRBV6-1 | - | CASSAAGAYNEHFF | TGTGCCAGCAGTGCCGCGGGGGCTTACAATGAGCACTTCTTC
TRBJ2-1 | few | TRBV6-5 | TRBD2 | CASSYSPTSGSNEQFF | TGTGCCAGCAGTTACTCCCCCACTAGCGGGAGTAATGAGCAGTTCTTC